What follows are 21 T cell receptor beta chains derived from one specimen sequenced in a study of T cell changes during pregnancy in multiple sclerosis. Profiled with immunoSEQ multiplex PCR; TCRdb holds only in-frame clones, not every one. The sample gives 120,000 or so clones, approximately 93% of which show up once; under 7% is in the top ten. The material was peripheral blood, obtained before pregnancy. Receptor source: a female donor with multiple sclerosis, enrolled in a pregnancy study.

This sequence joins TRBV6-5 and TRBJ1-6; 8 nucleotides align to TRBD1. The CDR3 totals 15 residues. Trimming removed 8 bases from V and 7 bases from J; junction bases left unmatched: 10. The germline V gene encodes CDR1 MNHEY and CDR2 SVGAGI. The CDR3 loop reads CASEPTGVENSPLHF. CDR3 DNA sequence: TGTGCCAGCGAGCCGACAGGGGTGGAAAATTCACCCCTCCACTTT.

With regard to this clone: The same CDR3 can be traced to other DNA sequences in this sample. The chain has TRBV19 and TRBJ1-5; the match to TRBD1 covers 11 bases. Trimming cost V 5 bases and J 7 bases; bases outside gene matches: 4. The CDR3 sequence is 14 residues long. Per the germline V gene, CDR1 is LNHDA and CDR2 is SQIVND (reference sequence). The CDR3 protein is CASSGTGGGQPQHF. The CDR3 coding sequence is TGTGCCAGTAGTGGGACAGGGGGAGGGCAGCCCCAGCATTTT. Complete variable domain (other parts from reference TRBV19 and TRBJ1-5): DGGITQSPKYLFRKEGQNVTLSCEQNLNHDAMYWYRQDPGQGLRLIYYSQIVNDFQKGDIAEGYSVSREKKESFPLTVTSAQKNPTAFYLCASSGTGGGQPQHFGDGTRLSIL.

The chain has TRBV28 and TRBJ1-5; D unresolved. CDR3 size: 11 residues. In germline, CDR1 is MDHEN, CDR2 SYDVKM. Trimming took off 5 bases at V and 9 bases at J, with 8 bases between the two ends. CDR3 in DNA: TGTGCCAGCAGTAGCCGCCCGCCCCAGCATTTT. Translating gives CASSSRPPQHF.

The chain employs TRBV4-2 and TRBJ2-1; 8 positions match TRBD2. The CDR3 contains 18 residues. J was trimmed by 6 bases and V by 1 base; bases with no gene match: 14. Germline V gene data show CDR1 as LGHNA and CDR2 as YNFKEQ. CDR3 region: CASSQARLSGGPSNEQFF. The CDR3 DNA is TGTGCCAGCAGCCAAGCCCGTCTATCGGGAGGGCCGAGCAATGAGCAGTTCTTC.

The chain joins TRBV7-9 to TRBJ2-7; D not resolved. The CDR3 is 11 residues long. Germline CDR1 is SEHNR and CDR2 is FQNEAQ (reference sequence). Trimming took off 4 bases at V and 2 bases at J, with 3 bases between the two ends. CDR3 coding DNA: TGTGCCAGCAGCTCCACCTACGAGCAGTACTTC. It codes for CASSSTYEQYF.

The rearrangement uses TRBV7-9 and TRBJ2-1, with D perhaps matching TRBD2 (6 bases). Germline V lookup: CDR1 SEHNR, CDR2 FQNEAQ (reference sequence). The CDR3 runs to 15 residues. V lost 0 bases, J lost 8 bases, and 14 bases lay in between. CDR3 loop: CASSLAGLANDEQFF. CDR3 DNA sequence: TGTGCCAGCAGCTTAGCAGGTCTAGCGAACGATGAGCAGTTCTTC.

The V and J genes are TRBV28 and TRBJ1-4; no reliable D call. V lost 2 bases, J lost 8 bases, and 9 bases lay in between. Germline CDR1 MDHEN, CDR2 SYDVKM. The CDR3 covers 13 residues. The CDR3 DNA follows: TGTGCCAGCAGTTTAGGGCAGACCGAAAAACTGTTTTTT. This translates into CASSLGQTEKLFF. Combining the CDR3 with reference TRBV28 and TRBJ1-4 gives the whole variable domain DVKVTQSSRYLVKRTGEKVFLECVQDMDHENMFWYRQDPGLGLRLIYFSYDVKMKEKGDIPEGYSVSREKKERFSLILESASTNQTSMYLCASSLGQTEKLFFGSGTQLSVL.

The chain joins TRBV28 to TRBJ1-1, with a tentative D call TRBD1 (5 bases). Germline loops: CDR1 MDHEN, CDR2 SYDVKM. The CDR3 has 13 residues. Trimming removed 8 bases at V and 2 bases at J, with 12 bases between. The CDR3 DNA reads as TGTGCCAGCGTAGACAGCCCCAACACTGAAGCTTTCTTT. It encodes CASVDSPNTEAFF.

The genes are TRBV5-1 and TRBJ1-1, with 7 bases that match TRBD1. This CDR3 contains 16 residues. The ends lost 0 bases at V and 4 bases at J; junction bases unmatched: 9. The germline gives CDR1 SGHRS, CDR2 YFSETQ. CDR3 nucleotides: TGCGCCAGCAGCTTGGAAGGCAGGGGGTCTTCCACTGAAGCTTTCTTT. This sequence encodes CASSLEGRGSSTEAFF.

This chain uses TRBV29-1 with TRBJ1-1, with TRBD1 matching 8 bases. The germline gives CDR1 SQVTM, CDR2 ANQGSEA. Germline trimming cut 4 bases from V and 3 bases from J; bases unmatched to any gene: 7. The CDR3 runs 14 residues. This CDR3 is CSVASTGGDTEAFF. Here the CDR3 DNA reads TGCAGCGTTGCGTCCACAGGGGGAGACACTGAAGCTTTCTTT.

The chain links TRBV28 to TRBJ1-2, with 7 bases identical to TRBD1. The CDR3 has 11 residues. J gave up 4 bases and V 10 bases, and 3 bases lay outside the gene matches. CDR1 and CDR2 (germline): MDHEN, SYDVKM. Here the CDR3 DNA reads TGTGCCACACAGGGGACCTATGGCTACACCTTC. Translated, it gives CATQGTYGYTF.

This chain links TRBV6-6 with TRBJ1-1; 12 positions agree with TRBD1. V was pared by 0 bases and J by 4 bases, with 3 bases of the junction left unmatched. The CDR3 covers 16 residues. Germline lookup yields CDR1 MNHNY and CDR2 SVGAGI (reference sequence). CDR3 residues: CASSYSKGQGATEAFF. CDR3 coding DNA: TGTGCCAGCAGTTACTCGAAGGGACAGGGGGCCACTGAAGCTTTCTTT.

The chain links TRBV6-4 to TRBJ2-3; TRBD2 aligns across 9 bases. V was pared by 5 bases and J by 0 bases, with 6 bases of the junction left unmatched. Germline lookup yields CDR1 MRHNA and CDR2 SNTAGT. The CDR3 spans 16 residues. CDR3 sequence (DNA): TGTGCCAGCAGTCGGCGGGGGGGCTCGAGCACAGATACGCAGTATTTT. It translates to CASSRRGGSSTDTQYF.

The genes are TRBV2 and TRBJ2-7, with TRBD2 matching 7 bases. V gave up 4 bases and J gave up 4 bases; unmatched junction bases: 4. This CDR3 contains 13 residues. The germline V gene has CDR1 SNHLY and CDR2 FYNNEI. Here the CDR3 DNA reads TGTGCCAGCAGTGGCCTACTAGCGTACGAGCAGTACTTC. Its protein is CASSGLLAYEQYF.

This clone was observed a single time. This chain links TRBV27 with TRBJ2-7; TRBD1 matches 7 bases. With 5 bases clipped from V and 3 bases from J, the junction kept 7 bases outside the gene matches. The germline gives CDR1 MNHEY, CDR2 SMNVEV (reference sequence). CDR3 size: 14 residues. The CDR3, as DNA: TGTGCCAGCAGTCTGGGGGACAGCTTCTACGAGCAGTACTTC. Protein: CASSLGDSFYEQYF.

The V gene is TRBV30, the J gene TRBJ2-4, with 7 nucleotides matching TRBD1. CDR1 and CDR2 (germline): GTSNPN, SVGIG (reference sequence). Trimming took 4 bases from V and 3 from J; bases not matched to a gene: 9. CDR3 length: 15 amino acids. The CDR3 sequence: CAWNEGQADKNIQYF. CDR3 DNA: TGTGCCTGGAACGAAGGACAGGCGGACAAAAACATTCAGTACTTC.

This sequence joins TRBV9 and TRBJ2-7; TRBD2 agrees at 14 bases. The germline V gene has CDR1 SGDLS and CDR2 YYNGEE. V shed 4 bases, J shed 3 bases, and the junction held 6 bases outside the gene matches. The CDR3 runs 16 residues. CDR3 amino acids: CASSPGTSGRGYEQYF. In nucleotides, the CDR3 is TGTGCCAGCAGCCCCGGGACTAGCGGGAGAGGCTACGAGCAGTACTTC.

This chain's CDR3 is CASSFKRERGTNTEAFF. The CDR3 region has the DNA TGTGCCAGCAGCTTTAAACGCGAGAGGGGGACGAACACTGAAGCTTTCTTT. The chain links TRBV11-2 to TRBJ1-1; possibly TRBD1 for D (6 bases). Germline assignment: CDR1 SGHAT and CDR2 FQNNGV. Trimming removed 3 bases at V and 1 base at J, with 18 bases between. This CDR3 is 17 amino acids long.

This clone came up a few times. V and J are TRBV7-8 and TRBJ2-7; D is unresolved. V lost 2 bases and J 3 bases, leaving 8 bases between the germline ends. Germline-derived CDR1 and CDR2 are SGHVS and FQNEAQ. This CDR3 comprises 13 residues. CDR3 sequence reads: CASSLSLNYEQYF. The CDR3 DNA sequence: TGTGCCAGCAGCTTATCTCTAAACTACGAGCAGTACTTC. Full variable domain (missing parts from reference TRBV7-8 and TRBJ2-7): GAGVSQSPRYKVAKRGQDVALRCDPISGHVSLFWYQQALGQGPEFLTYFQNEAQLDKSGLPSDRFFAERPEGSVSTLKIQRTQQEDSAVYLCASSLSLNYEQYFGPGTRLTVT.

The chain couples TRBV6-1 to TRBJ1-3; D unclear. Germline V gives CDR1 MNHNS, CDR2 SASEGT. There are 13 residues in the CDR3. V lost 7 bases, J lost 8 bases, and 15 bases lay in between. CDR3 nucleotides: TGTGCCAGCAAACCCGACGGGTGGTACACCATATATTTT. Translating it yields CASKPDGWYTIYF.

CDR3 residues: CASSFDRGAGGYTF. Here the CDR3 DNA reads TGCGCCAGCAGCTTCGACAGGGGAGCTGGTGGCTACACCTTC. The V call is TRBV5-1, the J call TRBJ1-2; 8 bases match TRBD1. CDR3 length: 14 amino acids. The germline CDR1 and CDR2 sequences are SGHRS and YFSETQ. V dropped 2 bases and J dropped 7; count of bases not matched to a gene: 7.